This T cell receptor beta chain is drawn from a study of regulatory T cells in long-lasting Graves disease. In its sample, this clonotype was seen once. The authors built TCR beta libraries using iRepertoire HTBI primers and Arm-PCR of CDR3 regions. TCRdb processed the multiplex PCR reads anew with MiXCR; each CDR3 protein has one entry. Here the sample spans about 660,000 distinct CDR3 sequences, around 30% being singletons. Germline lookup yields CDR1 GTSNPN and CDR2 SVGIG (reference sequence). Losses at the gene ends were 2 bases for V and 5 bases for J; bases not matched to a gene: 4. The CDR3 totals 13 residues. Time point of the sample: persistent/refractory GD, antithyroid drugs over 5 years with positive TRAb. RNA from PBMCs was the source of the TCR library. Patients all came to the study from an endocrinology department in Xi'an, China.

Sequenced here: peripheral blood mononuclear cells (PBMCs), sampled when the disease was refractory, from a patient treated with antithyroid drugs. The clonotype comes from a female donor with Graves disease. This rearrangement joins TRBV30 to TRBJ1-1; TRBD1 matches 8 bases. The CDR3 sequence is CAWSPRGRTEAFF. The CDR3 DNA reads TGTGCCTGGAGTCCCAGGGGGCGGACTGAAGCTTTCTTT. The full variable domain, with the rest looked up from reference TRBV30 and TRBJ1-1, is SQTIHQWPATLVQPVGSPLSLECTVEGTSNPNLYWYRQAAGRGLQLLFYSVGIGQISSEVPQNLSASRPQDRQFILSSKKLLLSDSGFYLCAWSPRGRTEAFFGQGTRLTVV.